These 28 T cell receptor beta chains originate from one sample sequenced in a study of Graves' ophthalmopathy and Graves' hyperthyroidism. Scientists amplified the TCR beta CDR3 regions from RNA transcripts. HTBI-primed first-round RT-PCR preceded second-round multiplex PCR. Via MiXCR, TCRdb re-called the multiplex PCR reads, giving one row per CDR3 protein. The table has about 1.1 million distinct CDR3 sequences, about 40% seen once. What was sequenced was peripheral blood or thyroid tissue (not recorded which). These receptors all come from an adult man with Graves' hyperthyroidism.

V is TRBV7-9 and J is TRBJ1-4, with TRBD1 matching 7 bases. CDR1 and CDR2 (germline): SEHNR, FQNEAQ (reference sequence). CDR3 length: 14 residues. Trimming removed 5 bases from V and 6 bases from J; junction bases left unmatched: 6. Here the CDR3 reads CASSPGGTDEKLFF. Written as DNA, the CDR3 is TGTGCCAGCAGCCCCGGAGGGACAGATGAAAAACTGTTTTTT.

This clonotype occurred a few times. The chain is built from TRBV20-1 and TRBJ1-1; TRBD1 matches at 8 bases. J was trimmed by 7 bases and V by 5 bases; bases with no gene match: 12. Germline V gene lookup returns CDR1 DFQATT and CDR2 SNEGSKA (reference sequence). The CDR3 extends over 14 amino acids. The DNA of the CDR3 is TGCAGTGCTGTATTGACCGGGACAGGCCTTGAAGCTTTCTTT. Protein: CSAVLTGTGLEAFF.

This clonotype was seen many times. V gene TRBV7-9 combines with J gene TRBJ1-1; D unresolved. There are 14 residues in the CDR3. The V gene lost 5 bases and the J gene lost 4 bases, with 14 bases spanning the gap. CDR1 and CDR2 (germline): SEHNR, FQNEAQ (reference sequence). The CDR3 region is CASSQTVRGTEAFF. In nucleotides, the CDR3 is TGTGCCAGCAGCCAGACCGTGCGGGGCACTGAAGCTTTCTTT.

This clonotype was observed a few times. V and J are TRBV29-1 and TRBJ2-3; D is uncertain. The length of the CDR3 is 13 residues. V dropped 5 bases and J dropped 2 bases, with 11 bases sitting between them. From germline, CDR1 is SQVTM and CDR2 ANQGSEA. CDR3: CSVKDGSTDTQYF. CDR3 nucleotides: TGCAGCGTTAAGGACGGGTCCACAGATACGCAGTATTTT.

On this clonotype itself: Germline is not matched at one junction end, which may reflect a read error. The chain employs TRBV24-1 and TRBJ2-7, with unresolved D. Germline CDR1 is KGHDR and CDR2 is SFDVKD. CDR3 length equals 13 residues. The CDR3 bases are TGTGCCACCAGTGATTGGGGATCCTACGAGCAGCACTTC. Translated: CATSDWGSYEQHF.

At least ten counts were recorded for this clonotype. The chain joins TRBV10-2 to TRBJ2-7, with a weak D call TRBD2 (5 bases). V lost 7 bases and J lost 5, with 15 bases in between. The CDR3 spans 13 residues. CDR1 and CDR2 from the germline V gene are WSHSY and SAAADI. CDR3 region: CASNGRPGNEQYF. CDR3 sequence (DNA): TGCGCCAGCAATGGCCGGCCGGGGAACGAGCAGTACTTC.

The rearrangement uses TRBV28 and TRBJ1-3, with D hard to call. The V gene lost 7 bases and the J gene lost 7 bases, with 14 bases spanning the gap. The CDR3 contains 13 residues. Looked up from germline, CDR1 is MDHEN and CDR2 is SYDVKM. The CDR3 coding sequence is TGTGCCAGCAATACCAACAGTGGCAACACCATATATTTT. Its protein is CASNTNSGNTIYF.

This clonotype was counted at least ten times. The V call is TRBV10-2, the J call TRBJ2-5; 9 nucleotides line up with TRBD1. CDR3 length: 13 amino acids. V was pared by 8 bases and J by 4 bases, with 5 bases of the junction left unmatched. Germline values: CDR1 WSHSY, CDR2 SAAADI. CDR3 sequence reads: CASSGTGRETQYF. The CDR3 DNA reads TGCGCCAGCTCCGGGACAGGGAGAGAGACCCAGTACTTC.

This clonotype was counted a few times. The genes are TRBV6-5 and TRBJ1-2; D gene ambiguous. This CDR3 region has 14 residues. Germline loops: CDR1 MNHEY, CDR2 SVGAGI. The germline V and J ends were trimmed by 7 bases and 3 bases, with 15 bases remaining between them. The CDR3 coding sequence is TGTGCCAGCACTTTGAGGATCGGGGACTATGGCTACACCTTC. It translates to CASTLRIGDYGYTF.

The rearrangement uses TRBV5-1 and TRBJ1-6; 7 bases fit TRBD1. After removal of 0 bases from V and 9 bases from J, the junction contained 3 bases not matched to a gene. The CDR3 extends over 14 amino acids. Germline V gene lookup returns CDR1 SGHRS and CDR2 YFSETQ. The CDR3: CASSLGRDSSPLHF. DNA for the CDR3: TGCGCCAGCAGCTTGGGTCGGGACAGTTCACCCCTCCACTTT. The full variable domain, completed using reference TRBV5-1 and TRBJ1-6, is KAGVTQTPRYLIKTRGQQVTLSCSPISGHRSVSWYQQTPGQGLQFLFEYFSETQRNKGNFPGRFSGRQFSNSRSEMNVSTLELGDSALYLCASSLGRDSSPLHFGNGTRLTVT.

A remark on this clonotype: A junction end diverges from the germline sequence, so it may reflect a read error. The chain employs TRBV7-2 and TRBJ2-7; possible D gene TRBD1, 5 bases. Germline lookup yields CDR1 SGHTA and CDR2 FQGNSA. The CDR3 covers 14 residues. CDR3 coding DNA: TGCGCCAGCAGCCAAGGGGTTTATCTGCGGGAGCAGTACTTC. As protein: CASSQGVYLREQYF.

This clonotype was observed at least ten times. The V call is TRBV13, the J call TRBJ1-2; D gene unclear. The V gene's germline CDR1 is PRHDT and CDR2 FYEKMQ (reference sequence). V lost 5 bases and J lost 3, with 13 bases in between. The CDR3 extends over 14 amino acids. The CDR3 protein is CASSEKMDDYGYTF. The CDR3 nucleotides read TGTGCCAGCAGCGAGAAGATGGATGACTATGGCTACACCTTC.

At least ten counts were recorded for this clonotype. This rearrangement joins TRBV12-3 or TRBV12-4 to TRBJ2-5; 9 positions match TRBD1. This CDR3 is built from 16 residues. The V gene end was trimmed by 5 bases and the J gene end by 5 bases; junction bases not matched to a gene: 12. The CDR3 here is CASSPTRQGEVETQYF. In DNA, the CDR3 is TGTGCCAGCAGTCCCACCAGACAGGGGGAGGTGGAGACCCAGTACTTC.

The gene calls are TRBV25-1 and TRBJ1-6, with 10 bases lining up with TRBD1. This CDR3 is built from 15 residues. The V segment lost 4 bases and the J segment 4 bases; nucleotides outside the gene matches: 1. Germline V lookup: CDR1 MGHDK, CDR2 SYGVNS. For the CDR3, the DNA is TGTGCCAGCAGTGGGACAGGGGGGTATAATTCACCCCTCCACTTT. Translating gives CASSGTGGYNSPLHF. Full variable domain (missing parts from reference TRBV25-1 and TRBJ1-6): EADIYQTPRYLVIGTGKKITLECSQTMGHDKMYWYQQDPGMELHLIHYSYGVNSTEKGDLSSESTVSRIRTEHFPLTLESARPSHTSQYLCASSGTGGYNSPLHFGNGTRLTVT.

The rearrangement links TRBV7-3 to TRBJ2-7, with D unresolved. CDR1 is SGHTA, CDR2 FQGTGA, per germline. V was trimmed by 5 bases and J by 3 bases, leaving 14 bases between them. The CDR3 sequence is 14 residues long. The CDR3 here is CASSRPPIHYEQYF. CDR3 nucleotide sequence: TGTGCCAGCAGCCGGCCCCCTATCCACTACGAGCAGTACTTC. Based on the CDR3 plus reference TRBV7-3 and TRBJ2-7, the full variable domain is GAGVSQTPSNKVTEKGKYVELRCDPISGHTALYWYRQSLGQGPEFLIYFQGTGAADDSGLPNDRFFAVRPEGSVSTLKIQRTERGDSAVYLCASSRPPIHYEQYFGPGTRLTVT.

This clonotype has ten or more counts. The chain uses TRBV5-4 and TRBJ1-4, with D tentatively TRBD1 (6 bases). Trimming stripped 5 bases from V and 5 bases from J, with 10 bases between. The CDR3 has 13 amino acids. Germline-derived CDR1 and CDR2 are SGHNT and YYREEE (reference sequence). The CDR3 spells CASRTGPNEKLFF. CDR3 DNA: TGTGCCAGCAGGACAGGACCGAATGAAAAACTGTTTTTT.

This clonotype was counted between two and nine times. The chain is built from TRBV27 and TRBJ1-4; D is unresolved. With 2 bases removed from V and 7 bases from J, the gap between germline ends came to 11 bases. The CDR3 runs 14 residues. Per the germline V gene, CDR1 is MNHEY and CDR2 is SMNVEV (reference sequence). The CDR3 protein is CASSLESRSEKLFF. In DNA form, the CDR3 reads TGTGCCAGCAGTTTAGAGTCGCGAAGTGAAAAACTGTTTTTT.

This clonotype was found many times. This chain connects TRBV10-3 to TRBJ1-2; no clear D. The germline V and J ends were trimmed by 0 bases and 4 bases, with 9 bases remaining between them. From germline, CDR1 is ENHRY and CDR2 SYGVKD. The CDR3 totals 14 residues. The CDR3 coding sequence is TGTGCCATCAGTGAGTCGGTATCAGGCTATGGCTACACCTTC. Encoded protein: CAISESVSGYGYTF.

This chain connects TRBV25-1 to TRBJ1-1; tentatively, D is TRBD1 (6 bases). In germline, CDR1 is MGHDK, CDR2 SYGVNS. This CDR3 is 15 amino acids long. Deletions cut 6 bases from V and 3 bases from J, with 17 bases between. CDR3 coding DNA: TGTGCCAGCAGCCCCCGGGGGCGTGTAGACACTGAAGCTTTCTTT. Translated, it gives CASSPRGRVDTEAFF.

The chain has TRBV15 and TRBJ1-6, with D perhaps matching TRBD1 (5 bases). V lost 0 bases, J lost 10 bases, and 16 bases lay in between. Germline CDR1 and CDR2: LNHNV and YYDKDF (reference sequence). The CDR3 is 16 residues long. In DNA, the CDR3 is TGTGCCACCAGCAGAGAGGCTGGCAGGGTTGGCTCACCCCTCCACTTT. Translated, it gives CATSREAGRVGSPLHF.

Points on this clonotype: One base away lies a much larger clone, so this may be a sequencing read error. CDR3 in amino acids: CASSVGIDREGKQYF. CDR3 sequence (DNA): TGTGCCAGCAGCGTGGGGATCGACAGGGAGGGCAAGCAGTACTTC. This sequence joins TRBV14 and TRBJ2-7; D is tentatively TRBD1 or TRBD2 (7 bases each). Germline lookup yields CDR1 SGHDN and CDR2 FVKESK. V dropped 5 bases and J dropped 8 bases, with 22 bases sitting between them. This CDR3 contains 15 residues.

This clonotype was counted many times. The CDR3 sequence is CSARMGGLGQPQHF. The CDR3 region has the DNA TGCAGTGCTCGCATGGGCGGGTTGGGCCAGCCCCAGCATTTT. The gene calls are TRBV20-1 and TRBJ1-5; no firm D call. V lost 5 bases to trimming and J lost 7 bases, with 18 bases between them. Germline assignment: CDR1 DFQATT and CDR2 SNEGSKA (reference sequence). The CDR3 is made up of 14 amino acids.

Comment on this clonotype: One end of the junction is discordant with germline, which a read error may explain. V usage is TRBV5-6 and J usage is TRBJ1-1; no clear D gene. This CDR3 has 17 residues. Germline V gene data show CDR1 as SGHDT and CDR2 as YYEEEE. CDR3 in DNA: TGTGCCAACAGCTTAAGTCGAGAGGGCAGGATGAACACTGAAGCTTTCTTT. Its protein product is CANSLSREGRMNTEAFF.

The genes are TRBV12-3 or TRBV12-4 and TRBJ1-5; TRBD1 agrees at 7 bases. V was clipped by 6 bases and J by 2 bases; unmatched bases: 10. This CDR3 spans 16 amino acids. CDR3 sequence: CASSGQRQGGNQPQHF. The CDR3 nucleotides read TGTGCCAGCAGCGGCCAACGACAGGGTGGCAATCAGCCCCAGCATTTT.

The DNA for the CDR3 is TGTGCCAGCAGCCCCGAAGTAGCGGGAATGCGAGAGACCCAGTACTTC. Translated, it gives CASSPEVAGMRETQYF. J is TRBJ2-5 and V is TRBV9; 8 nucleotides align to TRBD2. CDR1 and CDR2 (germline): SGDLS, YYNGEE. This CDR3 is 16 amino acids long. J lost 4 bases, V lost 4 bases, and 12 bases had no gene match.

The CDR3 spells CASSMRDSYYGYTF. The CDR3 bases are TGTGCCAGTAGTATGCGGGACAGCTACTATGGCTACACCTTC. This chain joins TRBV19 and TRBJ1-2; 7 nucleotides line up with TRBD1. Germline trimming cut 3 bases from V and 3 bases from J; bases unmatched to any gene: 4. This CDR3 contains 14 residues. From germline, CDR1 is LNHDA and CDR2 SQIVND (reference sequence). Full variable domain (outside the CDR3, taken from reference TRBV19 and TRBJ1-2): DGGITQSPKYLFRKEGQNVTLSCEQNLNHDAMYWYRQDPGQGLRLIYYSQIVNDFQKGDIAEGYSVSREKKESFPLTVTSAQKNPTAFYLCASSMRDSYYGYTFGSGTRLTVV.

The CDR3 bases are TGTGCCAGCGGAGGACAGGGCCCTGGAAACACCATATATTTT. Translation gives CASGGQGPGNTIYF. The chain links TRBV2 to TRBJ1-3; 8 nucleotides align to TRBD1. The CDR3 is 14 amino acids. V lost 8 bases and J lost 2; bases outside the gene matches: 5. The germline CDR1 and CDR2 sequences are SNHLY and FYNNEI.

There are many counts of this clonotype. The chain joins TRBV24-1 to TRBJ1-5, with TRBD1 matching over 9 bases. CDR1 and CDR2 from the germline V gene are KGHDR and SFDVKD. The CDR3 spans 17 residues. The V gene end was trimmed by 0 bases and the J gene end by 2 bases; junction bases not matched to a gene: 4. CDR3 coding DNA: TGTGCCACCAGTGATTTGCCGGACAGGGGTGGCAATCAGCCCCAGCATTTT. This translates into CATSDLPDRGGNQPQHF.